This TCR beta chain was found in a study of CD8 T cells in Susac syndrome. Findings of the study overall: The study conceded that its TCR sequencing and HLA analysis involved relatively few individuals.

Comments on this clonotype: Its antigen is still unknown.

The study sequenced TCR beta in blood CD8+ and CD4+ T cells. Healthy donors acted as controls, with matching for age and sex. RNA was extracted with the RNeasy kit, and a quantity of roughly 0.5 to 1 ug was reverse transcribed using random hexamers. Amplification of TCR beta CDR3 across 54 Vbeta and 13 Jbeta was performed with immunoSEQ multiplex PCR. TCRdb reanalysed the immunoSEQ multiplex PCR reads using MiXCR and keeps one entry per CDR3 protein. The repertoire holds 15,000 to 20,000 distinct CDR3 sequences, with around 95% as singletons. V was cut by 0 bases and J by 1 base, with 22 bases left in between. The CDR3 covers 18 residues. Per germline, CDR1 DFQATT and CDR2 SNEGSKA (reference sequence).

Input material: CD8+ T cells from PBMCs. This TCR derives from a human donor in good health. V gene TRBV20-1 combines with J gene TRBJ2-7; D could derive from TRBD1 or TRBD2 (5 bases each). CDR3 region: CSARDRDEFVPNSYEQYF. CDR3 coding DNA: TGCAGTGCTAGAGATCGGGACGAATTTGTTCCCAATTCCTACGAGCAGTACTTC.